This T cell receptor beta chain is drawn from a study of blood T cell repertoires in COVID-19. Study in general: Sites across the United States, Italy and Spain contributed samples from acute and convalescent COVID-19. T cells, B-cell-depleted T cells, or PBMCs supplied cDNA or gDNA.

Germline-derived CDR1 and CDR2 are SGHRS and YFSETQ. V shed 0 bases, J shed 9 bases, and the junction held 15 bases outside the gene matches. This CDR3 has 16 amino acids. Per the authors' pipeline: Amplification of reference gene primers provided the estimated nucleated cell counts. Measured with immunoSEQ multiplex PCR; TCRdb has only the in-frame clones, and not every one. V, J and clone size were drawn from that table, and D and trimming were deduced from the DNA. The sample shows approximately 190,000 clones, around four fifths of them seen only once. This chain joins TRBV5-1 and TRBJ2-7, with TRBD2 matching over 7 bases. Sequenced material: peripheral blood. The TCR originated in a man in his thirties or forties with active or convalescent COVID-19. This CDR3 is CASSLAGRSGTSGQYF. CDR3 bases: TGCGCCAGCAGCTTGGCCGGTCGCAGCGGGACCTCTGGGCAGTACTTC.